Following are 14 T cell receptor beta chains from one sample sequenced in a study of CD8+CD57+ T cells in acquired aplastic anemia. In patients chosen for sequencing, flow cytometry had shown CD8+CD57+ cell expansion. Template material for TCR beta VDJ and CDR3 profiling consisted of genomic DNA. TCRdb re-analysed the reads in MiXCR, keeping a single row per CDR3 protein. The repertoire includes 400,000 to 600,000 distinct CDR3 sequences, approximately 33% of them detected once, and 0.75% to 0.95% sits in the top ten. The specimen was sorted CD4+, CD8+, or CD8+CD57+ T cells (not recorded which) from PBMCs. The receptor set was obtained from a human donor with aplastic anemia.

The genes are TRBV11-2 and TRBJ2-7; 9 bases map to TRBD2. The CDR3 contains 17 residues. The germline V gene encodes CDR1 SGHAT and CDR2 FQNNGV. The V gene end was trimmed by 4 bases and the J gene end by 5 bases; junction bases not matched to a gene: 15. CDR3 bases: TGTGCCAGCAGCTACAAGGGGGCCGGGACTAGCTACAACGAGCAGTACGTC. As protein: CASSYKGAGTSYNEQYV.

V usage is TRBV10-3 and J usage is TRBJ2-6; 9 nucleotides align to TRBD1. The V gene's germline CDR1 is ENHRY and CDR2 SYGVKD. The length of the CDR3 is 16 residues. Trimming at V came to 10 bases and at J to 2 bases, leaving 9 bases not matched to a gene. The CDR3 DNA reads TGTGCCAGCAGATACCGACAGGGGGCTGGGGCCAACGTCCTGACTTTC. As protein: CASRYRQGAGANVLTF.

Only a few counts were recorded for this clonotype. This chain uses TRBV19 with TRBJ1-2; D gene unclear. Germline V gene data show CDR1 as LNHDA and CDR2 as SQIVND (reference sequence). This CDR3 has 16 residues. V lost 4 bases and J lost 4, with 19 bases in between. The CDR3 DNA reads TGTGCCAGTAGTACCTACGGTGGCCAGACCTCCTATGGCTACACCTTC. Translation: CASSTYGGQTSYGYTF.

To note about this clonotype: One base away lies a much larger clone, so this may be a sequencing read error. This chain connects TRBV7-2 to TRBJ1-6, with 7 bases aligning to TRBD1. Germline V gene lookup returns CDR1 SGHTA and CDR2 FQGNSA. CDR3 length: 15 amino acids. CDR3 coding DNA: TGTGCCAGCAGTTACTCGACAGGGTATAATCCACCCCTCCACTTT. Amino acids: CASSYSTGYNPPLHF.

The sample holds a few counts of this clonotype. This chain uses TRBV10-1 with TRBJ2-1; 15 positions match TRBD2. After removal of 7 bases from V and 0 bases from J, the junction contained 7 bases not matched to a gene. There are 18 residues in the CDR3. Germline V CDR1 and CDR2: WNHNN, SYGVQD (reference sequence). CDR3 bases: TGCGCCAGCATAACGGGACTAGCGGGGGGAAGCTCCTACAATGAGCAGTTCTTC. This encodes CASITGLAGGSSYNEQFF.

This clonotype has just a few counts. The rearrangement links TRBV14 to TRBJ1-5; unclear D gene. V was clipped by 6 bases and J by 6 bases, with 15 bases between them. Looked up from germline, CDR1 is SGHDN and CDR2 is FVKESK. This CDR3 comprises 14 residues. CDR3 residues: CASSLSGTGQPQHF. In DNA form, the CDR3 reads TGTGCCAGCAGTCTTAGTGGTACCGGTCAGCCCCAGCATTTT.

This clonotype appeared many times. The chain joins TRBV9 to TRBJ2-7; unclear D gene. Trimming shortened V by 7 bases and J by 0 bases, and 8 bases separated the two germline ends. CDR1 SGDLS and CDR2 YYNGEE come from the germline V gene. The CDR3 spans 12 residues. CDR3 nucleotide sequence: TGTGCCAGCCCACGCAGCTCCTACGAGCAGTACTTC. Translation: CASPRSSYEQYF.

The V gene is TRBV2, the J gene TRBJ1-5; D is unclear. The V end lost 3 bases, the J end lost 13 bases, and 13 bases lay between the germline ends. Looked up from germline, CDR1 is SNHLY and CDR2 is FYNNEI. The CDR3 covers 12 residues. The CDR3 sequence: CASSDPASYQHF. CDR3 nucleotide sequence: TGTGCCAGCAGTGATCCAGCGTCGTATCAGCATTTT.

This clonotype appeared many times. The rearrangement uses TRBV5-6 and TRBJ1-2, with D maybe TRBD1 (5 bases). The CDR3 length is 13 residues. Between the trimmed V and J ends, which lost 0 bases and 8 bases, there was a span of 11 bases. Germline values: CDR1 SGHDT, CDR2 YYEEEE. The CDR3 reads CASSLGRRDGYTF. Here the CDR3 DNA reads TGTGCCAGCAGCTTGGGGCGGAGGGACGGCTACACCTTC.

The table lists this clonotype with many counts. The CDR3: CASSLRTSEIAGYTF. The DNA of the CDR3 is TGCGCCAGCAGCTTGAGGACATCCGAGATTGCTGGCTACACCTTC. This rearrangement joins TRBV5-1 to TRBJ1-2; weak D call: TRBD1 (5 bases). CDR1 and CDR2 (germline): SGHRS, YFSETQ. V lost 1 base to trimming and J lost 7 bases, with 17 bases between them. The CDR3 runs to 15 residues.

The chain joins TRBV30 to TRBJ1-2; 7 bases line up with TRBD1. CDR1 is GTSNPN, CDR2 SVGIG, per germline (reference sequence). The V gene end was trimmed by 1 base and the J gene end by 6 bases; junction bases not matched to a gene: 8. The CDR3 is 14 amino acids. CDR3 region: CAWSEGQVRHGYTF. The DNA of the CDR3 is TGTGCCTGGAGTGAAGGACAGGTCCGTCATGGCTACACCTTC.

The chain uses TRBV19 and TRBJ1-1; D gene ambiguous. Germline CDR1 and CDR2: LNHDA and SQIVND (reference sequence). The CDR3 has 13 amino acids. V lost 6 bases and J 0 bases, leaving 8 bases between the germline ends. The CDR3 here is CASRRDMNTEAFF. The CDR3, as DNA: TGTGCCAGTAGAAGAGACATGAACACTGAAGCTTTCTTT.

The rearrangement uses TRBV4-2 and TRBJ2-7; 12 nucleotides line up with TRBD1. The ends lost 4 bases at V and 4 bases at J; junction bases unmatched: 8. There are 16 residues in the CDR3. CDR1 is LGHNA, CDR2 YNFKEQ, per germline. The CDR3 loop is CASSPEPGQGAYEQYF. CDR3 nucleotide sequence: TGTGCCAGCAGCCCGGAACCGGGACAGGGGGCGTACGAGCAGTACTTC.

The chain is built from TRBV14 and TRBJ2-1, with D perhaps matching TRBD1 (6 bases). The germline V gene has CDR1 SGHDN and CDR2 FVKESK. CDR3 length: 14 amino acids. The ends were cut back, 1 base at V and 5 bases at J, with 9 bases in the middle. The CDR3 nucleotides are TGTGCCAGCAGCCAAGTAGGGGGAAACAATGAGCAGTTCTTC. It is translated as CASSQVGGNNEQFF.